Following are 13 T cell receptor beta chains from one sample sequenced in a study of cytomegalovirus exposure and HLA in healthy donors. The PCR ran on 60 Vbeta and 13 Jbeta primers. This table comes from immunoSEQ multiplex PCR, and its TCRdb copy is limited to in-frame clones, with some not included. The table shows fewer than 350,000 clones, with around 90% occurring only once. Sequenced input: PBMCs. All receptors derive from a woman younger than 30 in good health and CMV-seronegative.

The sample holds one count of this clone. V and J are TRBV6-5 and TRBJ1-1; the D is unclear. Trimming removed 5 bases from V and 4 bases from J, with 8 bases in between. CDR1 and CDR2 (germline): MNHEY, SVGAGI. This CDR3 is 12 amino acids long. CDR3 amino acids: CASSTYGTEAFF. The CDR3 bases are TGTGCCAGCAGTACCTACGGCACTGAAGCTTTCTTT.

The chain recombines TRBV6-5 with TRBJ1-1; D not certain. The CDR3 loop spans 13 amino acids. Germline V gene lookup returns CDR1 MNHEY and CDR2 SVGAGI. Trimming took 5 bases from V and 1 from J, leaving 8 bases between them. In DNA form, the CDR3 reads TGTGCCAGCAGTAAAACAGAGAACACTGAAGCTTTCTTT. Protein product: CASSKTENTEAFF.

This CDR3 is CASSRLAGKKYEQYF. The CDR3 DNA sequence: TGTGCCAGCAGCCGACTAGCGGGAAAGAAGTACGAGCAGTACTTC. The V and J genes are TRBV6-6 and TRBJ2-7; 11 bases fit TRBD2. Germline V gene data show CDR1 as MNHNY and CDR2 as SVGAGI (reference sequence). Germline trimming cut 6 bases from V and 4 bases from J; bases unmatched to any gene: 8. This CDR3 contains 15 residues.

V and J are TRBV9 and TRBJ2-3, with D maybe TRBD2 (6 bases). This CDR3 has 15 amino acids. The germline gives CDR1 SGDLS, CDR2 YYNGEE. V shed 3 bases and J shed 0 bases, with 11 bases lying between them. CDR3 amino acids: CASSAYGGSTDTQYF. The CDR3 nucleotides read TGTGCCAGCAGCGCTTACGGGGGAAGCACAGATACGCAGTATTTT.

V gene TRBV11-2 combines with J gene TRBJ2-7; D is perhaps TRBD2 (5 bases). This CDR3 has 18 residues. The V end lost 0 bases, the J end lost 3 bases, and 21 bases lay between the germline ends. From germline, CDR1 is SGHAT and CDR2 FQNNGV. CDR3 protein: CASSLDPPSRTRLYEQYF. As DNA, the CDR3 is TGTGCCAGCAGCTTAGATCCCCCCTCACGGACTCGCCTCTACGAGCAGTACTTC.

The CDR3 nucleotides read TGTGCCAGCAGCCCTGGTACAAGCAATCAGCCCCAGCATTTT. Its protein product is CASSPGTSNQPQHF. The rearrangement uses TRBV5-4 and TRBJ1-5, with D unclear. The CDR3 runs to 14 residues. CDR1 and CDR2 (germline): SGHNT, YYREEE (reference sequence). Deletions cut 4 bases from V and 1 base from J, with 9 bases between.

This chain connects TRBV6-5 to TRBJ1-1, with TRBD1 as a possible D gene (6 bases). V was clipped by 6 bases and J by 1 base, with 9 bases between them. The CDR3 has 13 residues. Germline V lookup: CDR1 MNHEY, CDR2 SVGAGI. The CDR3 bases are TGTGCCAGCAGCTGGGGGCGGAACACTGAAGCTTTCTTT. Translated: CASSWGRNTEAFF.

V usage is TRBV7-9 and J usage is TRBJ1-1, with 8 bases identical to TRBD1. V gave up 5 bases and J gave up 0 bases; unmatched junction bases: 5. This CDR3 comprises 15 residues. Germline V gives CDR1 SEHNR, CDR2 FQNEAQ (reference sequence). CDR3 coding DNA: TGTGCCAGCAGCGAAACGACAGGGGTGAACACTGAAGCTTTCTTT. Translation: CASSETTGVNTEAFF.

V and J are TRBV18 and TRBJ2-3, with D tentatively TRBD1 (5 bases). Germline loops: CDR1 KGHSH, CDR2 LQKENI. The CDR3 length is 14 residues. With 8 bases removed from V and 0 bases from J, the gap between germline ends came to 12 bases. The CDR3 DNA is TGTGCCAGCAGGGGTCGCGCTAGCACAGATACGCAGTATTTT. As protein: CASRGRASTDTQYF.

V gene TRBV5-6 combines with J gene TRBJ1-4; 11 bases are shared with TRBD1. Trimming cost V 1 base and J 8 bases; bases outside gene matches: 13. This CDR3 region has 18 residues. CDR1 is SGHDT and CDR2 is YYEEEE in the germline V gene. The CDR3 loop reads CASSLFKVGTGGVEKLFF. As DNA, the CDR3 is TGTGCCAGCAGCTTGTTTAAGGTTGGGACAGGGGGTGTCGAAAAACTGTTTTTT.

This chain connects TRBV11-2 to TRBJ2-7, with 7 bases lining up with TRBD2. Germline CDR1 reads SGHAT; CDR2 reads FQNNGV. Unmatched junction bases numbered 10, after V lost 8 bases and J lost 3 bases. The CDR3 covers 14 residues. CDR3 nucleotide sequence: TGTGCCAGCGGGTCTGGGGGGGGTTTCTACGAGCAGTACTTC. It yields the protein CASGSGGGFYEQYF. The entire variable domain, with the rest obtained from reference TRBV11-2 and TRBJ2-7, is as follows: EAGVAQSPRYKIIEKRQSVAFWCNPISGHATLYWYQQILGQGPKLLIQFQNNGVVDDSQLPKDRFSAERLKGVDSTLKIQPAKLEDSAVYLCASGSGGGFYEQYFGPGTRLTVT.

This sequence joins TRBV5-6 and TRBJ1-3, with D unclear. The V end was cut by 4 bases, the J end by 3 bases, with 11 bases between. This CDR3 is 14 amino acids long. From germline, CDR1 is SGHDT and CDR2 YYEEEE. For the CDR3, the DNA is TGTGCCAGCAGCACCTTTGGGCTTGGAAACACCATATATTTT. As protein: CASSTFGLGNTIYF. Combining the CDR3 with reference TRBV5-6 and TRBJ1-3 gives the whole variable domain DAGVTQSPTHLIKTRGQQVTLRCSPKSGHDTVSWYQQALGQGPQFIFQYYEEEERQRGNFPDRFSGHQFPNYSSELNVNALLLGDSALYLCASSTFGLGNTIYFGEGSWLTVV.

The chain uses TRBV5-1 and TRBJ1-4, with D uncertain. V dropped 3 bases and J dropped 11 bases, with 23 bases sitting between them. Germline assignment: CDR1 SGHRS and CDR2 YFSETQ. CDR3 size: 16 residues. CDR3 sequence reads: CASSYEAGTFSGKLFF. The CDR3 bases are TGCGCCAGCAGCTACGAGGCGGGCACGTTTTCCGGGAAACTGTTTTTT. The complete variable domain, with remaining parts taken from reference TRBV5-1 and TRBJ1-4, reads KAGVTQTPRYLIKTRGQQVTLSCSPISGHRSVSWYQQTPGQGLQFLFEYFSETQRNKGNFPGRFSGRQFSNSRSEMNVSTLELGDSALYLCASSYEAGTFSGKLFFGSGTQLSVL.